This TCR beta chain was observed in a study of blood T cell repertoires in COVID-19. Cohort 3 donors were reported recovered after two negative PCRs, clearance, or symptom resolution. TCRdb's copy holds only in-frame clones and misses some; the assay was immunoSEQ multiplex PCR. In the table there are some 270,000 clones, around 85% of which are singletons. Per the germline V gene, CDR1 is SGDLS and CDR2 is YYNGEE. Trimming shortened V by 0 bases and J by 5 bases, and 6 bases separated the two germline ends. This CDR3 comprises 13 residues. The sample consisted of PBMCs or T cells enriched from blood (not recorded which). The V call is TRBV9, the J call TRBJ1-5; no reliable D call. This receptor was taken from a woman aged 25 to 39 who had recovered from COVID-19. The CDR3 spells CASSVAPDQPQHF. The CDR3 region has the DNA TGTGCCAGCAGCGTAGCACCGGATCAGCCCCAGCATTTT.